The sequence of this T cell receptor (beta chain) was determined in a study of blood T cells in healthy people across ages. Isolating PBMCs gave at least 6 million of these cells per sample. The use of a sample-barcoded 5' primer and a J-beta primer mix characterized a second PCR of roughly 6 to 12 cycles. Carrying 12 random nucleotides, a template-switch adaptor labeled each individual cDNA molecule. Via MiXCR, TCRdb re-called the 5' RACE reads, giving one row per CDR3 protein. The repertoire consists of under 850,000 distinct CDR3 sequences, with 35% to 40% occurring once and the leading ten covering under 15%. Points from the study as a whole: Estimates drawn from one million T cells were deemed to understate diversity. Whereas aged donors had fewer naive CD4+ cells, long-lived donors had more of them and higher diversity.

V was shortened by 3 bases and J by 5 bases, with 8 bases between the two germline ends. The V gene's germline CDR1 is MGHDK and CDR2 SYGVNS. The CDR3 has 13 residues. A remark on this clonotype: Its antigen is not known.

Sequenced input: blood. This TCR came from a man younger than 30 in good health. J is TRBJ2-1 and V is TRBV25-1; D remains unclear. CDR3 protein: CASSDLDHNEQFF. The CDR3, as DNA: TGTGCCAGCAGTGATCTAGACCACAATGAGCAGTTCTTC.